The 21 T cell receptor beta chains below were found in one sample sequenced in a study of T cell changes during pregnancy in multiple sclerosis (dated by TCRdb to the late 2010s). The library was prepared using the immunoSEQ multiplex PCR assay. TCRdb took over this immuneACCESS table, retaining in-frame rearrangements with V and J assigned. Such tables are incomplete; in checked studies, under half of the missing clones stem from an unresolved V gene, and the remainder is unexplained. Present in this sample are under 35,000 clones, over 75% of which were seen just once. The ten largest make up approximately 6.6% of the sample. The sequenced sample was CD8+ T cells from peripheral blood mononuclear cells, obtained in the second trimester of pregnancy. The receptor set was obtained from a female donor with multiple sclerosis, enrolled in a pregnancy study.

This clone was recorded once. The chain is built from TRBV4-3 and TRBJ1-1, with a weak D call TRBD1 (6 bases). V was trimmed by 6 bases and J by 7 bases, leaving 15 bases between them. CDR1 and CDR2 (germline): LGHNA, YSLEER. There are 13 residues in the CDR3. The CDR3 DNA reads TGCGCCAGCAGACAGGGATTAACGGGTGAAGCTTTCTTT. Translating it yields CASRQGLTGEAFF.

The rearrangement links TRBV13 to TRBJ1-1; TRBD1 is a possible D gene (5 bases). This CDR3 region has 16 residues. Trimming removed 1 base from V and 3 bases from J, with 15 bases in between. Germline V gene lookup returns CDR1 PRHDT and CDR2 FYEKMQ (reference sequence). The CDR3 loop is CASSLEVRTIHTEAFF. Written as DNA, the CDR3 is TGTGCCAGCAGCTTAGAAGTCAGGACAATCCACACTGAAGCTTTCTTT.

This sequence joins TRBV28 and TRBJ2-5; no clear D. Germline CDR1 is MDHEN and CDR2 is SYDVKM. The CDR3 loop spans 13 amino acids. The V gene lost 2 bases and the J gene lost 4 bases, with 8 bases spanning the gap. The CDR3 spells CASSLESGETQYF. CDR3 sequence (DNA): TGTGCCAGCAGTTTAGAGTCCGGAGAGACCCAGTACTTC.

This sequence joins TRBV28 and TRBJ1-1; D gene unclear. V was cut by 5 bases and J by 4 bases, with 11 bases left in between. The germline V gene has CDR1 MDHEN and CDR2 SYDVKM. The length of the CDR3 is 13 residues. The CDR3 reads CASSPAVGTEAFF. CDR3 sequence (DNA): TGTGCCAGCAGTCCGGCGGTGGGCACTGAAGCTTTCTTT. Together with reference TRBV28 and TRBJ1-1, the CDR3 gives the full variable domain: DVKVTQSSRYLVKRTGEKVFLECVQDMDHENMFWYRQDPGLGLRLIYFSYDVKMKEKGDIPEGYSVSREKKERFSLILESASTNQTSMYLCASSPAVGTEAFFGQGTRLTVV.

The J gene is TRBJ2-1, the V gene TRBV7-8; TRBD2 matches 8 bases. V was clipped by 5 bases and J by 8 bases; unmatched bases: 14. CDR1 SGHVS and CDR2 FQNEAQ come from the germline V gene. The CDR3 is 16 residues long. CDR3 region: CASSRTPGLVWDEQFF. CDR3 DNA: TGTGCCAGCAGCAGAACACCGGGACTAGTGTGGGATGAGCAGTTCTTC.

This sequence joins TRBV6-1 and TRBJ1-1; maybe TRBD1 (5 bases). Trimming left V 1 base short and J 0 bases short, with 12 bases between. Germline CDR1 MNHNS, CDR2 SASEGT. The CDR3 length is 16 residues. The chain's CDR3 is CASSEDGGRMNTEAFF. CDR3 nucleotide sequence: TGTGCCAGCAGTGAAGATGGGGGGAGGATGAACACTGAAGCTTTCTTT.

V and J are TRBV11-2 and TRBJ2-7, with no clear D. CDR1 and CDR2 from the germline V gene are SGHAT and FQNNGV. The CDR3 contains 14 residues. Between the trimmed V and J ends, which lost 1 base and 0 bases, there was a span of 7 bases. The CDR3 DNA sequence: TGTGCCAGCAGCTTAGCGGTAAACTCCTACGAGCAGTACTTC. As protein: CASSLAVNSYEQYF.

This clone is a singleton in its sample. This chain joins TRBV19 and TRBJ1-1; D is unclear. Trimming stripped 2 bases from V and 0 bases from J, with 4 bases between. The CDR3 contains 13 residues. Germline V CDR1 and CDR2: LNHDA, SQIVND (reference sequence). The DNA of the CDR3 is TGTGCCAGTAGTATACAAATGAACACTGAAGCTTTCTTT. Translating gives CASSIQMNTEAFF. The full variable domain, its missing parts supplied by reference TRBV19 and TRBJ1-1, is DGGITQSPKYLFRKEGQNVTLSCEQNLNHDAMYWYRQDPGQGLRLIYYSQIVNDFQKGDIAEGYSVSREKKESFPLTVTSAQKNPTAFYLCASSIQMNTEAFFGQGTRLTVV.

The rearrangement joins TRBV19 to TRBJ1-5, with no clear D. Germline V gene sequence: CDR1 LNHDA, CDR2 SQIVND (reference sequence). This CDR3 contains 13 residues. V was shortened by 8 bases and J by 0 bases, with 8 bases between the two germline ends. Here the CDR3 reads CASGLNSNQPQHF. In DNA, the CDR3 is TGTGCCAGTGGACTAAATAGCAATCAGCCCCAGCATTTT.

For the CDR3, the DNA is TGTGCCAGCAGTGATAACGCAGGGCCCGCCTCCCAGCATTTT. It yields the protein CASSDNAGPASQHF. The rearrangement joins TRBV6-1 to TRBJ1-5; weak D call: TRBD1 (5 bases). There are 14 residues in the CDR3. Germline V gives CDR1 MNHNS, CDR2 SASEGT. V gave up 3 bases and J gave up 11 bases, with 17 bases separating them.

The chain joins TRBV4-1 to TRBJ2-7; weak D call: TRBD1 (5 bases). The V and J ends lost 0 bases and 5 bases respectively, with 11 bases between them. The CDR3 contains 14 residues. Germline loops: CDR1 MGHRA, CDR2 YSYEKL. The CDR3 spells CASSQDRVLNEQYF. CDR3 sequence (DNA): TGCGCCAGCAGCCAAGACAGGGTTTTGAACGAGCAGTACTTC.

This clone was seen more than once but under ten times. The V gene is TRBV2, the J gene TRBJ1-4; D unclear. CDR3 size: 12 residues. From germline, CDR1 is SNHLY and CDR2 FYNNEI. V was pared by 3 bases and J by 8 bases, with 7 bases between. The CDR3 here is CASSESGEKLFF. The CDR3 DNA reads as TGTGCCAGCAGTGAGTCCGGGGAAAAACTGTTTTTT.

Judged by abundance, this clone is large. V gene TRBV21-1 combines with J gene TRBJ1-1; TRBD1, the table's D call, was not compared with the DNA. TRBV21-1 is flagged as a pseudogene. The CDR3 sequence is 15 residues long. DNA of the CDR3: TGTGCCAGCAGCAAAGCGCCTAGGGGGAACACTGAAGCTTTCTTT. Translating it yields CASSKAPRGNTEAFF.

V gene TRBV15 combines with J gene TRBJ2-5, with 9 bases that match TRBD1. The V gene's germline CDR1 is LNHNV and CDR2 YYDKDF (reference sequence). The CDR3 spans 15 residues. The V segment lost 5 bases and the J segment 5 bases; nucleotides outside the gene matches: 9. Here the CDR3 DNA reads TGTGCCACCAGCCTGGGACAGGGTGGAAGGGAGACCCAGTACTTC. Its protein is CATSLGQGGRETQYF.

CDR3 sequence: CASSSQGVDEYF. CDR3 coding DNA: TGTGCCAGCAGTTCACAGGGAGTCGATGAGTACTTC. This chain joins TRBV27 and TRBJ2-7; D possibly corresponds to TRBD1 (6 bases). Trimming removed 4 bases at V and 11 bases at J, with 15 bases between. The germline V gene has CDR1 MNHEY and CDR2 SMNVEV (reference sequence). The CDR3 covers 12 residues.

The chain joins TRBV18 to TRBJ1-2; D not certain. Germline CDR1 is KGHSH and CDR2 is LQKENI. The CDR3 is 13 residues long. V dropped 6 bases and J dropped 2 bases, with 10 bases sitting between them. The CDR3 DNA follows: TGTGCCAGCTCCGAGGATGCAAACTATGGCTACACCTTC. Amino acid sequence: CASSEDANYGYTF.

The V and J genes are TRBV7-9 and TRBJ2-7; D may be TRBD2 (7 bases). The length of the CDR3 is 14 residues. The germline CDR1 and CDR2 sequences are SEHNR and FQNEAQ (reference sequence). Deletions cut 0 bases from V and 7 bases from J, with 13 bases between. The CDR3 region has the DNA TGTGCCAGCAGCTTAGCGCGAGGGGGGGATGAGCAGTACTTC. Translation gives CASSLARGGDEQYF.

Written as DNA, the CDR3 is TGTGCCAGCACCACGCGTTTAGCAGTGACCTACGAGCAGTACTTC. As protein: CASTTRLAVTYEQYF. This chain uses TRBV28 with TRBJ2-7; D unresolved. Germline V gene sequence: CDR1 MDHEN, CDR2 SYDVKM. Trimming shortened V by 7 bases and J by 2 bases, and 18 bases separated the two germline ends. The CDR3 contains 15 residues.

This CDR3 reads CASSHGLAGGNEQFF. The CDR3 DNA is TGTGCCAGCAGCCACGGACTAGCGGGGGGGAATGAGCAGTTCTTC. The V gene is TRBV6-6, the J gene TRBJ2-1, with 15 bases that match TRBD2. The CDR3 is made up of 15 amino acids. The germline V gene encodes CDR1 MNHNY and CDR2 SVGAGI (reference sequence). The ends lost 6 bases at V and 7 bases at J; junction bases unmatched: 4.

The genes are TRBV10-3 and TRBJ2-3; TRBD2 agrees at 8 bases. V gave up 6 bases and J gave up 3 bases; unmatched junction bases: 17. The CDR3 length is 18 residues. Germline CDR1 and CDR2: ENHRY and SYGVKD. CDR3 amino acids: CAISDPPRGAGQTDTQYF. The CDR3, as DNA: TGTGCCATCAGCGACCCCCCGCGGGGGGCGGGGCAAACAGATACGCAGTATTTT.

The V and J genes are TRBV4-2 and TRBJ1-2; 7 nucleotides match TRBD1. This CDR3 is 15 amino acids long. Germline V gene lookup returns CDR1 LGHNA and CDR2 YNFKEQ. V lost 1 base and J lost 3; bases outside the gene matches: 5. The CDR3 coding sequence is TGTGCCAGCAGCCAAGTCGGACAGGACTACTATGGCTACACCTTC. Translation gives CASSQVGQDYYGYTF.